This T cell receptor beta chain was found in a study of cytomegalovirus exposure and HLA in healthy donors. Study-level points and caveats: The authors judged a highly shared variant cluster likely a sequencing artifact.

The CDR3 extends over 14 amino acids. Germline V gives CDR1 SGDLS, CDR2 YYNGEE. The junction had 4 bases not matched to a gene; V was cut back by 0 bases and J by 9 bases. In the PCR, 60 Vbeta and 13 Jbeta primers were used. Sequencing was performed with immunoSEQ multiplex PCR; in TCRdb, only in-frame clones are kept and a portion is missing. The table has under 200,000 clones, roughly 85% seen once. With respect to this clone: What it binds is not known.

The specimen was PBMCs. The rearrangement links TRBV9 to TRBJ2-4; 9 positions match TRBD1. This TCR was recovered from a woman in her 40s in good health and CMV-seronegative. The chain's CDR3 is CASSVVQGAGIQYF. The CDR3 coding sequence is TGTGCCAGCAGCGTAGTACAGGGGGCGGGCATTCAGTACTTC.